Listed below are T cell receptor beta chains from one sample, sequenced in a study of shared clonotypes between healthy human individuals. This table comes from immunoSEQ multiplex PCR, and its TCRdb copy is limited to in-frame clones, with some not included. The sample includes approximately 500,000 clones, around four fifths seen only once; the top ten take 12%. The sequenced material came from PBMCs. The receptor set was obtained from a woman in her thirties or forties in good health. Some clones in this sample may be carry-over from other donors' samples. CDR3s include the opening cysteine and the closing phenylalanine or tryptophan. D genes are given only for firm matches. For some rows the clone size is stated as once, few or many, or as a class when expanded; others skip it.

DNA: TGTGCCAGCAGCGTTACTAGGAGTACTACTGAGCAGTTCTTC; CDR3: CASSVTRSTTEQFF; length: 14; J: TRBJ2-1; D: NA; size: NA; V: TRBV11-2
DNA: TGTGCCAGCAGCTTGCGGCAGGTCCCTCACATTCAGTACTTC; CDR3: CASSLRQVPHIQYF; length: 14; J: TRBJ2-4; D: NA; size: NA; V: TRBV5-8
DNA: TGTGCCAGTAGTATAGATCCCCCGGGAACTCCGAACACCGGGGAGCTGTTTTTT; CDR3: CASSIDPPGTPNTGELFF; length: 18; J: TRBJ2-2; D: NA; size: NA; V: TRBV19
DNA: TGTGCCAGCAGTTTAAGTCCCACCTACGAGCAGTACTTC; CDR3: CASSLSPTYEQYF; length: 13; J: TRBJ2-7; D: NA; size: NA; V: TRBV28
DNA: TGTGCCAGCAGCTTAGCGGGTTTGGGACAGGCCCCCTACGAGCAGTACTTC; CDR3: CASSLAGLGQAPYEQYF; length: 17; J: TRBJ2-7; D: TRBD1; size: NA; V: TRBV11-2
DNA: TGCAGCGTTGAACTAGCGGAGCGAAGGGATGAGCAGTTCTTC; CDR3: CSVELAERRDEQFF; length: 14; J: TRBJ2-1; D: TRBD2; size: few; V: TRBV29-1
DNA: TGTGCCAGCAGCTTTGGGGGAGGGACAGATACGCAGTATTTT; CDR3: CASSFGGGTDTQYF; length: 14; J: TRBJ2-3; D: TRBD2; size: NA; V: TRBV11-2
DNA: TGCAGCGTTGGGGAGGGGAGGGCTGGAGAGACCCAGTACTTC; CDR3: CSVGEGRAGETQYF; length: 14; J: TRBJ2-5; D: TRBD2; size: NA; V: TRBV29-1
DNA: TGTGCCTGGAGGATCTCTAGCGGGACCTCCAATGAGCAGTTCTTC; CDR3: CAWRISSGTSNEQFF; length: 15; J: TRBJ2-1; D: TRBD2; size: NA; V: TRBV30
DNA: TGCGCCAGCAGCTTGCGTCGAGACATCTACAATGAGCAGTTCTTC; CDR3: CASSLRRDIYNEQFF; length: 15; J: TRBJ2-1; D: NA; size: NA; V: TRBV5-1
DNA: TGTGCCAGCAGCTTTCCAGGGGCTGGGGCCAACGTCCTGACTTTC; CDR3: CASSFPGAGANVLTF; length: 15; J: TRBJ2-6; D: NA; size: once; V: TRBV7-2
DNA: TGTGCCAGCAGCTTCGACAGGGGGGTAACCTTC; CDR3: CASSFDRGVTF; length: 11; J: TRBJ1-2; D: TRBD1; size: NA; V: TRBV28
DNA: TGTGCCAGCAGCCCTCCCCCGACGGTTCCCTCCGGGGAGCAGTACTTC; CDR3: CASSPPPTVPSGEQYF; length: 16; J: TRBJ2-7; D: NA; size: NA; V: TRBV7-8
DNA: TGTGCCAGCAGTGAAGGTTGGGACAGGATCTATGGCTACACCTTC; CDR3: CASSEGWDRIYGYTF; length: 15; J: TRBJ1-2; D: TRBD1; size: NA; V: TRBV6-1
DNA: TGTGCCAGCAGCTTCCAACCAACATCCGCCGGGAGCAAGCAGCCCCAGCATTTT; CDR3: CASSFQPTSAGSKQPQHF; length: 18; J: TRBJ1-5; D: NA; size: NA; V: TRBV5-5
DNA: TGTGCCAGCTCACCGAAGGCTAGCGGGGCCAATGAGCAGTTCTTC; CDR3: CASSPKASGANEQFF; length: 15; J: TRBJ2-1; D: TRBD2; size: NA; V: TRBV18
DNA: TGTGCCAGCAGCGCCAGCGGGGGTTCCTACAATGAGCAGTTCTTC; CDR3: CASSASGGSYNEQFF; length: 15; J: TRBJ2-1; D: TRBD2; size: many; V: TRBV6-4
DNA: TGTGCCAGCAGGCGGGACAGTTTGGAGACCGGGGAGCTGTTTTTT; CDR3: CASRRDSLETGELFF; length: 15; J: TRBJ2-2; D: NA; size: few; V: TRBV6-5
DNA: TGTGCCAGCTCACCGAGCTCCACAGATACGCAGTATTTT; CDR3: CASSPSSTDTQYF; length: 13; J: TRBJ2-3; D: NA; size: NA; V: TRBV18
DNA: TGCGCCAGCAGCTTGTACCAGCGGGAGAGAGACGAGCAGTACTTC; CDR3: CASSLYQRERDEQYF; length: 15; J: TRBJ2-7; D: TRBD2; size: NA; V: TRBV5-1
DNA: TGTGCCATCAGTGACTCTCAGAGGCTAGCGGGAGATAGGAATGAGCAGTTCTTC; CDR3: CAISDSQRLAGDRNEQFF; length: 18; J: TRBJ2-1; D: TRBD2; size: NA; V: TRBV10-3
DNA: TGTGCCACCAGCAGCGGATACCAAGAGACCCAGTACTTC; CDR3: CATSSGYQETQYF; length: 13; J: TRBJ2-5; D: NA; size: NA; V: TRBV15
DNA: TGTGCCAGCAGCCAAGAGCTAGCGGGAGGTCGGGTCCAAGAGACCCAGTACTTC; CDR3: CASSQELAGGRVQETQYF; length: 18; J: TRBJ2-5; D: TRBD2; size: NA; V: TRBV4-2
DNA: TGTGCCAGCAGCTTAAAGTCCCGGGAGTGGCACAATGAGCAGTTCTTC; CDR3: CASSLKSREWHNEQFF; length: 16; J: TRBJ2-1; D: NA; size: NA; V: TRBV7-3
DNA: TGCGCCAGCAGCCAAGGGCTGGCGGGACTAGAGGATGAGCAGTTCTTC; CDR3: CASSQGLAGLEDEQFF; length: 16; J: TRBJ2-1; D: TRBD2; size: NA; V: TRBV4-1
DNA: TGTGCCAGCAGCACGACAGGGATGCTTACTGAAGCTTTCTTT; CDR3: CASSTTGMLTEAFF; length: 14; J: TRBJ1-1; D: TRBD1; size: NA; V: TRBV7-9
DNA: TGTGCCAGCAGCCTGTCGGCGGGAGCGTTCGGGGAGCTGTTTTTT; CDR3: CASSLSAGAFGELFF; length: 15; J: TRBJ2-2; D: TRBD2; size: once; V: TRBV4-2
DNA: TGTGCCAGCTCACTTGACAGGGATGGCTATGGCTACACCTTC; CDR3: CASSLDRDGYGYTF; length: 14; J: TRBJ1-2; D: TRBD1; size: NA; V: TRBV18
DNA: TGTGCCAGCAGTTCCGGGGACGGAAGGGTTAGTGAAAAACTGTTTTTT; CDR3: CASSSGDGRVSEKLFF; length: 16; J: TRBJ1-4; D: NA; size: NA; V: TRBV28
DNA: TGTGCCAGCAGTGTGGTGGGACAGCCCGGCTCTGGGGCCAACGTCCTGACTTTC; CDR3: CASSVVGQPGSGANVLTF; length: 18; J: TRBJ2-6; D: TRBD1; size: NA; V: TRBV25-1
DNA: TGTGCCAGCTCACCACCGGTTCACACCCCGTCCTACGAGCAGTACTTC; CDR3: CASSPPVHTPSYEQYF; length: 16; J: TRBJ2-7; D: NA; size: NA; V: TRBV18
DNA: TGCGCCAGCAGCATAGACTACGAGCAGTACTTC; CDR3: CASSIDYEQYF; length: 11; J: TRBJ2-7; D: NA; size: once; V: TRBV5-1
DNA: TGTGCCAGCAGAACATACAGGGGGTCGGAACCCGGGGAGCTGTTTTTT; CDR3: CASRTYRGSEPGELFF; length: 16; J: TRBJ2-2; D: TRBD1; size: NA; V: TRBV2
DNA: TGTGCCAGCAGCTTGACTAGCGGGCAAGAGACCCAGTACTTC; CDR3: CASSLTSGQETQYF; length: 14; J: TRBJ2-5; D: TRBD2; size: NA; V: TRBV11-2
DNA: TGTGCCAGCAGCCCACCGGGACTAGGCGAACTTGGTGAGCAGTTCTTC; CDR3: CASSPPGLGELGEQFF; length: 16; J: TRBJ2-1; D: TRBD2; size: NA; V: TRBV9
DNA: TGTGCCAGCAGCCGACAGCCGAACACTGAAGCTTTCTTT; CDR3: CASSRQPNTEAFF; length: 13; J: TRBJ1-1; D: NA; size: NA; V: TRBV14
DNA: TGTGCCATCAGTGATGCCAGCGGGAGGAACACCGGGGAGCTGTTTTTT; CDR3: CAISDASGRNTGELFF; length: 16; J: TRBJ2-2; D: TRBD2; size: NA; V: TRBV10-3